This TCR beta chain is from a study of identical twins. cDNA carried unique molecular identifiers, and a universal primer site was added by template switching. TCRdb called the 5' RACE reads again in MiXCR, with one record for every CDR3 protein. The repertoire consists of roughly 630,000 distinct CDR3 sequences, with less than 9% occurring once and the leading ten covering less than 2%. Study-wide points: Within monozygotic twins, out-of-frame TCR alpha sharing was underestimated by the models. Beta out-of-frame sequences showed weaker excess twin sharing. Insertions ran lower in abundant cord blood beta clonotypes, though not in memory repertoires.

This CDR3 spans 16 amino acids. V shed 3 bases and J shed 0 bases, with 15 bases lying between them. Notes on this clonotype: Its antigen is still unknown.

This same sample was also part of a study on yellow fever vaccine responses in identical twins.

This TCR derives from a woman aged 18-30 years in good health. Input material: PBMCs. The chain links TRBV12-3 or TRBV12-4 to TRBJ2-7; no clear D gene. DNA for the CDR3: TGTGCCAGCAGTTTTCCAGCACGGTTTTACTCCTACGAGCAGTACTTC. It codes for CASSFPARFYSYEQYF.